This entry describes one T cell receptor beta chain. This sequence may be a read error, since a much larger clone differs from it by one base. The data originate from a study of T cells in Graves' hyperthyroidism and ophthalmopathy. Using RNA transcripts as the source, TCR beta CDR3 regions were amplified. A first-round RT-PCR of the TCR CDR3 used the HTBI primer set. TCRdb re-called the multiplex PCR reads through MiXCR, storing one row per CDR3 protein. The repertoire includes over 700,000 distinct CDR3 sequences, around 40% of them detected once, and less than 40% sits in the top ten. Patients between 18 and 65 years old had hyperthyroidism, newly diagnosed and lasting under 2 months. Exclusion followed for patients with uncontrolled infection, other autoimmune disease, pregnancy or lactation. Each diagnosis drew on symptoms, thyroxine, TRAb, thyroid ultrasound and orbital computed tomography findings. PBMCs came from 9 to 10 ml fresh peripheral blood.

Specimen: blood. The TCR originated in a woman in her thirties or forties with Graves' hyperthyroidism.

The CDR3 sequence is CASSLDQGSSYEQYF. The CDR3 DNA follows: TGTGCCAGCAGCTTGGACCAGGGTAGCTCCTACGAGCAGTACTTC. V is TRBV7-9 and J is TRBJ2-7; maybe TRBD1 (5 bases). This CDR3 region has 15 residues. V lost 3 bases, J lost 0 bases, and 12 bases lay in between. In germline, CDR1 is SEHNR, CDR2 FQNEAQ (reference sequence). Full variable domain (outside the CDR3, taken from reference TRBV7-9 and TRBJ2-7): DTGVSQNPRHKITKRGQNVTFRCDPISEHNRLYWYRQTLGQGPEFLTYFQNEAQLEKSRLLSDRFSAERPKGSFSTLEIQRTEQGDSAMYLCASSLDQGSSYEQYFGPGTRLTVT.